This T cell receptor (beta chain) was documented in a study of regulatory T cells in long-lasting Graves disease. This clonotype has at least ten counts. TCR beta libraries were built with iRepertoire HTBI primers and Arm-PCR of CDR3 regions. TCRdb analysed the multiplex PCR reads with MiXCR anew, one entry per CDR3 protein. This table has around 400,000 distinct CDR3 sequences, approximately 12% appearing once. Stated time point: newly diagnosed GD, antithyroid drugs for less than 3 months. There was RNA extracted from PBMCs, and the TCR library was made from it. The same data also contributed to another study, on T cells in Graves' hyperthyroidism and ophthalmopathy. As that report states: The study excluded patients with uncontrolled infection, other autoimmune disease, pregnancy or lactation. HTBI primers were used for first-round RT-PCR of the TCR CDR3.

The TCR comes from a woman aged 18-35 years with Graves disease. Source: peripheral blood mononuclear cells (PBMCs), taken at new diagnosis, from a patient treated with antithyroid drugs.

The CDR3 region has the DNA TGTGCCAGCAGCTTAACGTTAGACTGTTTAGACTCCTACGAGCAGTACGTC. As protein: CASSLTLDCLDSYEQYV. V usage is TRBV7-3 and J usage is TRBJ2-7; D uncertain. Trimming took off 0 bases at V and 0 bases at J, with 15 bases between the two ends. The CDR3 length is 17 residues. Per the germline V gene, CDR1 is SGHTA and CDR2 is FQGTGA.